The text below deals with one T cell receptor beta chain. Original methodology: Estimation of nucleated cell counts relied on the amplification of reference gene primers. TCRdb's copy holds only in-frame clones and misses some; the assay was immunoSEQ multiplex PCR. The V and J calls and clone size come from that table; D and trimming were worked out from the DNA. Of 250,000 to 350,000 clones listed, 75% to 90% were seen once; the top ten hold about 2%. The data stem from a study of blood T cell repertoires in COVID-19. About the research overall: Samples representing acute and convalescent COVID-19 were sourced from the United States, Italy and Spain. PBMCs, B-cell-depleted T cells, or T cells were the source of the cDNA or gDNA that made up the material.

This receptor was identified in a man aged 18 to 30 with active or convalescent COVID-19. The sample comprised peripheral blood.

CDR3 DNA sequence: TGTGCCAGCAGCTCATTACCGGGACAGGGCATGATTGAGCAGTACTTC. It translates to CASSSLPGQGMIEQYF. This rearrangement joins TRBV13 to TRBJ2-7; 9 positions match TRBD1. V lost 4 bases and J lost 7; bases outside the gene matches: 14. Germline V gene lookup returns CDR1 PRHDT and CDR2 FYEKMQ (reference sequence). CDR3 length: 16 amino acids.